This entry lists 14 T cell receptor beta chains sequenced from one sample in a study of T cell responses to AZD1222 COVID-19 vaccine. TCRdb keeps only in-frame clones here, not all; method: immunoSEQ multiplex PCR. The sample holds about 120,000 clones, approximately 90% seen once. This sample comprised peripheral blood, obtained 28 days after the second AZD1222 dose. These receptors were obtained from an adult who received the AZD1222 COVID-19 vaccine.

The chain employs TRBV19 and TRBJ2-7; 8 bases map to TRBD1. After removal of 5 bases from V and 2 bases from J, the junction contained 20 bases not matched to a gene. CDR3 length: 19 amino acids. Looked up from germline, CDR1 is LNHDA and CDR2 is SQIVND (reference sequence). The CDR3 nucleotides are TGTGCCAGTAGTTCGAGGGCCTCCCTCCGGGACAGGACCACCTACGAGCAGTACTTC. Its protein product is CASSSRASLRDRTTYEQYF.

This rearrangement joins TRBV3-1 (or the pseudogene TRBV3-2) to TRBJ1-5; D call uncertain. The CDR3 length is 12 residues. Germline V gene sequence: CDR1 LGHDT, CDR2 YNNKEL (reference sequence). V lost 4 bases and J lost 7, with 8 bases in between. The CDR3 region is CASSRDGQPQHF. The CDR3 DNA reads TGTGCCAGCAGCCGGGATGGCCAGCCCCAGCATTTT.

The V call is TRBV6-5, the J call TRBJ2-3, with D perhaps matching TRBD1 (5 bases). Germline CDR1 and CDR2: MNHEY and SVGAGI. The CDR3 is made up of 14 amino acids. V was clipped by 6 bases and J by 2 bases, with 12 bases between them. CDR3 sequence: CASRRQGPTDTQYF. As DNA, the CDR3 is TGTGCCAGCAGACGTCAGGGTCCCACAGATACGCAGTATTTT.

This clone was counted between two and nine times. The sample holds other DNA sequences that translate to the same CDR3. V gene TRBV6-4 combines with J gene TRBJ2-3, with 8 bases fitting TRBD2. Germline loops: CDR1 MRHNA, CDR2 SNTAGT. With 0 bases clipped from V and 2 bases from J, the junction kept 1 base outside the gene matches. This CDR3 spans 15 amino acids. CDR3 DNA sequence: TGTGCCAGCAGTGACTCCGGGAGGGCCACAGATACGCAGTATTTT. Residues: CASSDSGRATDTQYF.

The chain joins TRBV19 to TRBJ2-1; the match to TRBD2 covers 7 bases. The CDR3 totals 16 residues. The V gene end was trimmed by 3 bases and the J gene end by 1 base; junction bases not matched to a gene: 6. Germline values: CDR1 LNHDA, CDR2 SQIVND (reference sequence). The CDR3 here is CASSIWASGSYNEQFF. In DNA, the CDR3 is TGTGCCAGTAGTATTTGGGCTAGCGGATCCTACAATGAGCAGTTCTTC.

The rearrangement joins TRBV28 to TRBJ1-1; 9 nucleotides agree with TRBD1. The CDR3 covers 16 residues. Germline V gene lookup returns CDR1 MDHEN and CDR2 SYDVKM. With V trimmed by 2 bases and J by 0 bases, 4 bases remained unmatched. CDR3 in amino acids: CASSLGTGNLNTEAFF. The CDR3 DNA reads TGTGCCAGCAGTTTAGGGACAGGGAATTTGAACACTGAAGCTTTCTTT. Combining the CDR3 with reference TRBV28 and TRBJ1-1 gives the whole variable domain DVKVTQSSRYLVKRTGEKVFLECVQDMDHENMFWYRQDPGLGLRLIYFSYDVKMKEKGDIPEGYSVSREKKERFSLILESASTNQTSMYLCASSLGTGNLNTEAFFGQGTRLTVV.

This chain uses TRBV6-4 with TRBJ2-6, with D hard to call. Trimming took off 6 bases at V and 4 bases at J, with 13 bases between the two ends. This CDR3 comprises 15 residues. Per the germline V gene, CDR1 is MRHNA and CDR2 is SNTAGT. The chain's CDR3 is CASSPIPGGANVLTF. CDR3 nucleotides: TGTGCCAGCAGCCCAATCCCGGGCGGGGCCAACGTCCTGACTTTC.

In this sample, this clone turned up once. V gene TRBV6-7 combines with J gene TRBJ2-7, with D possibly TRBD2 on 7 matching bases. TRBV6-7 is known as an ORF, though its function is uncertain. This CDR3 spans 18 amino acids. Between the trimmed V and J ends, which lost 0 bases and 7 bases, there was a span of 25 bases. CDR3 in DNA: TGTGCCAGCAGTTACTCGAAGGGTCCTAGGGGGAGGGCCTTTGAGCAGTACTTC. Amino acids: CASSYSKGPRGRAFEQYF.

V gene TRBV28 combines with J gene TRBJ1-4; TRBD1 matches 9 bases. This CDR3 region has 15 residues. The V gene end was trimmed by 4 bases and the J gene end by 6 bases; junction bases not matched to a gene: 6. Germline assignment: CDR1 MDHEN and CDR2 SYDVKM. CDR3 bases: TGTGCCAGCAGTTACCCGGGACAGGGACATGAAAAACTGTTTTTT. Its protein product is CASSYPGQGHEKLFF.

The V call is TRBV27, the J call TRBJ2-3, with 9 bases identical to TRBD1. The CDR3 runs 18 residues. CDR1 is MNHEY, CDR2 SMNVEV, per germline (reference sequence). Trimming removed 5 bases from V and 4 bases from J; junction bases left unmatched: 16. The CDR3 here is CASSPSPGTGRRADTQYF. The CDR3 coding sequence is TGTGCCAGCAGTCCATCTCCCGGGACAGGGCGTAGAGCAGATACGCAGTATTTT.

This clone was seen a single time. The chain carries TRBV5-1 and TRBJ1-6, with TRBD1 matching over 7 bases. CDR1 is SGHRS and CDR2 is YFSETQ in the germline V gene. J was trimmed by 8 bases and V by 3 bases; bases with no gene match: 5. The CDR3 has 14 residues. In DNA, the CDR3 is TGCGCCAGCAGCTGGGACAGTAGCGATTCACCCCTCCACTTT. Translation: CASSWDSSDSPLHF.

The J gene is TRBJ2-5, the V gene TRBV3-1 (or the pseudogene TRBV3-2); perhaps TRBD2 as D (6 bases). V shed 1 base and J shed 1 base, with 16 bases lying between them. Germline-derived CDR1 and CDR2 are LGHDT and YNNKEL (reference sequence). This CDR3 comprises 17 residues. The CDR3 DNA follows: TGTGCCAGCAGCCAAGGGGTCTCGGGGCGGGGCCAAGAGACCCAGTACTTC. Its protein is CASSQGVSGRGQETQYF.

The gene calls are TRBV6-4 and TRBJ1-1; 7 bases line up with TRBD1. J gave up 10 bases and V 6 bases, and 11 bases lay outside the gene matches. The germline V gene encodes CDR1 MRHNA and CDR2 SNTAGT. This CDR3 comprises 13 residues. The CDR3 nucleotides are TGTGCCAGCAGCAGTAACGAGGGGGCGGCAGCTTTCTTT. It yields the protein CASSSNEGAAAFF.

The CDR3 DNA is TGTGCCAGCAGCTTCTCCCGTCAGTCTAATGAAAAACTGTTTTTT. It encodes CASSFSRQSNEKLFF. The chain employs TRBV5-8 and TRBJ1-4; D gene ambiguous. Germline loops: CDR1 SGHTS, CDR2 YDEGEE. The CDR3 totals 15 residues. The V gene lost 2 bases and the J gene lost 3 bases, with 11 bases spanning the gap.